The 2 T cell receptor beta chains given below trace back to one sample, sequenced in a study of OX40 agonist ivuxolimab in advanced cancers. Some clones are missing from TCRdb's copy, which holds only in-frame ones; the method was immunoSEQ multiplex PCR. The repertoire includes about 46,000 clones, approximately 86% of them detected once, and around 10% sits in the top ten. Sample: CD4+ or CD8+ T cells sorted from blood, taken in a trial of the OX40 agonist ivuxolimab. The receptors derive from an adult with an advanced solid tumor such as melanoma, head and neck, liver or kidney cancer.

The chain has TRBV28 and TRBJ1-1; 8 bases line up with TRBD1. The CDR3 is made up of 14 amino acids. V gave up 4 bases and J gave up 5 bases; unmatched junction bases: 6. The germline CDR1 and CDR2 sequences are MDHEN and SYDVKM. The CDR3 is CASSWGQEVTEAFF. As DNA, the CDR3 is TGTGCCAGCAGTTGGGGACAGGAGGTAACTGAAGCTTTCTTT.

This chain links TRBV28 with TRBJ1-2; possibly TRBD1 for D (5 bases). V was cut by 5 bases and J by 10 bases, with 17 bases left in between. This CDR3 region has 13 residues. In germline, CDR1 is MDHEN, CDR2 SYDVKM. CDR3 sequence: CASSPPYQGYYTF. The CDR3 DNA sequence: TGTGCCAGCAGTCCCCCATATCAGGGATACTACACCTTC.